Following are 9 T cell receptor beta chains from one sample sequenced in a study of blood T cells in healthy people across ages. A sample-barcoded 5' primer and a J-beta primer mix were used in a second PCR of roughly 6 to 11 cycles. TCRdb re-analysed the 5' RACE reads in MiXCR, keeping a single row per CDR3 protein. This table has about 1.4 million distinct CDR3 sequences, 45% to 70% appearing once. Material: blood. Source of these receptors: a man between 18 and 35 years old in good health.

This chain links TRBV12-3 or TRBV12-4 with TRBJ2-1; D ambiguous. Between the trimmed V and J ends, which lost 6 bases and 8 bases, there was a span of 8 bases. This CDR3 region has 11 residues. CDR3 sequence: CASSDRHEQFF. The CDR3 DNA reads TGTGCCAGCAGCGACCGACATGAGCAGTTCTTC.

The chain recombines TRBV6-5 with TRBJ1-5; no firm D call. CDR1 MNHEY and CDR2 SVGAGI come from the germline V gene. V gave up 4 bases and J gave up 2 bases, with 15 bases separating them. There are 16 residues in the CDR3. The DNA of the CDR3 is TGTGCCAGCAGTTCCTACCGTGTATGGGGCAATCAGCCCCAGCATTTT. It specifies CASSSYRVWGNQPQHF.

This chain connects TRBV21-1 to TRBJ1-2; whether TRBD1, the table's D call, matches the DNA was not checked. TRBV21-1 is a pseudogene locus. CDR3 length: 17 amino acids. The CDR3 sequence is CASSKVTGTGVLYGYTF. CDR3 DNA: TGTGCCAGCAGCAAAGTAACCGGGACAGGGGTTTTATATGGCTACACCTTC.

The V call is TRBV7-2, the J call TRBJ2-1; 7 bases are a match to TRBD1. The CDR3 loop spans 15 amino acids. The V gene end was trimmed by 7 bases and the J gene end by 4 bases; junction bases not matched to a gene: 10. Looked up from germline, CDR1 is SGHTA and CDR2 is FQGNSA. For the CDR3, the DNA is TGTGCCAGCACCGGGAACGGGACAGCATACAATGAGCAGTTCTTC. Amino acids: CASTGNGTAYNEQFF.

This clonotype was seen once. V and J are TRBV29-1 and TRBJ2-3; TRBD1 is a possible D gene (6 bases). The V gene's germline CDR1 is SQVTM and CDR2 ANQGSEA. V lost 4 bases and J lost 5, with 16 bases in between. This CDR3 has 14 amino acids. The chain's CDR3 is CSVAVVGAGDTQYF. For the CDR3, the DNA is TGCAGCGTTGCGGTGGTGGGGGCCGGAGATACGCAGTATTTT.

The chain combines TRBV6-5 with TRBJ2-7, with 11 bases aligning to TRBD2. This CDR3 spans 16 amino acids. J was trimmed by 3 bases and V by 0 bases; bases with no gene match: 4. CDR1 and CDR2 from the germline V gene are MNHEY and SVGAGI. In DNA form, the CDR3 reads TGTGCCAGCAGTTACTCCCGACTAGCGGGAATCTACGAGCAGTACTTC. Protein sequence: CASSYSRLAGIYEQYF.

With respect to this clonotype: One end of the junction does not line up with germline, which may come from a read error. This rearrangement joins TRBV12-3 or TRBV12-4 to TRBJ2-1; the match to TRBD1 covers 8 bases. The CDR3 is made up of 15 amino acids. CDR3 residues: CASRYSGGSHNEQFF. CDR3 nucleotides: TGTGCCAGCAGGTACTCAGGGGGCTCCCACAATGAGCAGTTCTTC.

The V gene is TRBV5-1, the J gene TRBJ2-5; TRBD2 matches at 14 bases. Per the germline V gene, CDR1 is SGHRS and CDR2 is YFSETQ. The CDR3 runs 16 residues. V shed 3 bases and J 5 bases; nucleotides not matched to a gene: 6. CDR3 bases: TGCGCCAGCAGCTCGACTAGCGGGAGGGCCGGTGAGACCCAGTACTTC. It specifies CASSSTSGRAGETQYF.

This clonotype was seen a few times. This sequence joins TRBV28 and TRBJ2-1; 7 bases align to TRBD1. The CDR3 runs 12 residues. The germline V gene encodes CDR1 MDHEN and CDR2 SYDVKM. J gave up 14 bases and V 4 bases, and 8 bases lay outside the gene matches. DNA for the CDR3: TGTGCCAGCAGTTCAACCGGGACAGCAAAGTTCTTC. It encodes CASSSTGTAKFF. The full variable domain, in which reference TRBV28 and TRBJ2-1 provide the parts outside the CDR3, is DVKVTQSSRYLVKRTGEKVFLECVQDMDHENMFWYRQDPGLGLRLIYFSYDVKMKEKGDIPEGYSVSREKKERFSLILESASTNQTSMYLCASSSTGTAKFFGPGTRLTVL.